These 6 T cell receptor beta chains were all obtained from the same sample, sequenced in a study of response to subunit inactivated influenza vaccine. TCRdb analysed the RT-PCR reads with MiXCR anew, one entry per CDR3 protein. Seen here are over 150,000 distinct CDR3 sequences, around 15% observed once, and the top ten hold 26%. Sample: CD8+ T cells sorted from PBMCs, taken more than 4 days after vaccination. The source is a man in his fifties who received an inactivated influenza vaccine.

This clonotype has just a few counts. The chain is built from TRBV12-3 or TRBV12-4 and TRBJ2-3; 9 bases align to TRBD2. CDR3 length: 16 amino acids. V dropped 1 base and J dropped 2; count of bases not matched to a gene: 4. The CDR3 loop reads CASSLVVAGDTDTQYF. The CDR3 coding sequence is TGTGCCAGCAGTTTAGTGGTAGCGGGGGACACAGATACGCAGTATTTT.

CDR3 sequence reads: CASSEGGTDYEQYF. CDR3 DNA: TGTGCCAGCAGCGAAGGGGGGACTGACTACGAGCAGTACTTC. J is TRBJ2-7 and V is TRBV13; perhaps D is TRBD1 or TRBD2 (6 bases each). The germline V gene has CDR1 PRHDT and CDR2 FYEKMQ (reference sequence). The CDR3 consists of 14 residues. V lost 5 bases to trimming and J lost 3 bases, with 14 bases between them.

This clonotype was seen repeatedly, ten times or more. The chain links TRBV7-7 to TRBJ2-1, with D possibly TRBD2 on 7 matching bases. The germline V gene encodes CDR1 SSHAT and CDR2 FNYEAQ (reference sequence). The CDR3 runs 14 residues. The V end lost 6 bases, the J end lost 2 bases, and 11 bases lay between the germline ends. The CDR3 DNA reads TGTGCCAGCAGTTTGGGGGGGCCCTACAATGAGCAGTTCTTC. Translation: CASSLGGPYNEQFF.

This clonotype showed up many times. Here the CDR3 DNA reads TGTGCCAGCAGCGCGCCGGGACTAGCGGGGAGAAATGAGCAGTTCTTC. The encoded protein is CASSAPGLAGRNEQFF. The chain has TRBV11-2 and TRBJ2-1; TRBD2 agrees at 13 bases. The length of the CDR3 is 16 residues. The V segment lost 5 bases and the J segment 7 bases; nucleotides outside the gene matches: 8. Germline V gene lookup returns CDR1 SGHAT and CDR2 FQNNGV.

This clonotype was observed at least ten times. The chain carries TRBV6-5 and TRBJ1-1, with TRBD1 matching over 10 bases. The CDR3 runs 15 residues. V lost 2 bases to trimming and J lost 4 bases; unmatched junction nucleotides: 4. CDR1 is MNHEY, CDR2 SVGAGI, per germline. CDR3 in amino acids: CASSYRTGGITEAFF. CDR3 sequence (DNA): TGTGCCAGCAGTTACCGGACAGGGGGAATCACTGAAGCTTTCTTT.

This clonotype was detected only a few times. This chain connects TRBV6-2 or TRBV6-3 to TRBJ2-7, with TRBD2 identical over 10 bases. The ends lost 2 bases at V and 3 bases at J; junction bases unmatched: 10. Looked up from germline, CDR1 is MNHEY and CDR2 is SVGEGT. The CDR3 has 17 amino acids. The CDR3 reads CASSYTPLAGVFYEQYF. CDR3 nucleotide sequence: TGTGCCAGCAGTTACACCCCGCTAGCGGGAGTTTTCTACGAGCAGTACTTC.